This TCR beta chain came from a study of human T cells and chemical hapten exposure. A single record per CDR3 protein comes from TCRdb applying MiXCR to the RACE reads. Among some 330,000 distinct CDR3 sequences, 4.5% to 5.5% were seen once, and the ten largest hold about 8.2%. Time point: pre-sensitization, week 0. Treatment of the sample: therapeutic diphenylcyclopropenone sensitization with weekly scalp DPC. The CDR3 spans 15 residues. With V trimmed by 6 bases and J by 3 bases, 11 bases remained unmatched. Per germline, CDR1 MDHEN and CDR2 SYDVKM. The chain recombines TRBV28 with TRBJ2-7; 7 bases map to TRBD1. This TCR was sampled from a woman aged 18-29 years with alopecia areata. Some clones in this sample may be carry-over from other donors' samples. The input for sequencing was whole blood, taken in connection with sensitization to the hapten diphenylcyclopropenone (DPC). The CDR3 coding sequence is TGTGCCAGCAGGACACCGACAGGGCCCGACTACGAGCAGTACTTC. Translation: CASRTPTGPDYEQYF.